This TCR beta chain is drawn from a study of blood T cell repertoires in COVID-19 (dated by TCRdb to about 2020). With respect to the entire study: Collaborator samples came from the United States, Italy and Spain and covered acute and convalescent phases of COVID-19. Where available, HLA class I and class II types were taken from metadata supplied by the sample provider and were not determined by assay-based typing. The dataset comprised deeply sampled blood TCRbeta repertoires from subjects exposed to, actively infected with, or recovered from COVID-19. Sample metadata almost always included a de-identified subject ID, COVID-19 status, age in years and sex. The prospective study material was composed of cDNA or gDNA derived from T cells, B-cell-depleted T cells, or PBMCs. The repertoires were released in a freely available public database meant as a resource for research on the immune response to SARS-CoV-2. Samples were obtained from the ongoing ImmuneRACE study (first 160 participants) and from some 1,200 subjects provided by 6 global collaborators.

TCRbeta CDR3 regions were amplified from genomic DNA by means of the immunoSEQ Assay, a bias-controlled multiplex PCR. On the authors' methods: Nucleated cell counts per sample were estimated from amplification of reference gene primers within the assay. Sequence reads were collapsed and filtered to measure the absolute abundance of every unique TCRbeta CDR3 rearrangement. For each sample, productive Simpson clonality was calculated as the square root of Simpson's diversity index across productive rearrangements. TCRdb obtained this table from immuneACCESS and retained in-frame rearrangements with V and J assigned. These tables miss some clones; where compared with another copy, unresolved V genes account for less than half of the shortfall, and the remainder is unexplained. D and trimming were read from the DNA, whereas the V and J calls and clone size are those reported in that table. This sample has some 100,000 clones in its table, and roughly 87% of those were observed once. 7% to 9.5% of the sample comes from the top ten.

A remark on this clone: What this receptor recognizes is not known. Base qualities are not at hand, and no much larger clone is one base apart.

CDR1 and CDR2 were assigned from the germline V gene as SGHRS and YFSETQ. V and J lose 9 bases and 4 bases, and a span of 13 bases separates them. From its cysteine to its phenylalanine, the CDR3 spans 13 amino acids. Only the CDR3 DNA stays, 39 bases, in frame from base 1. Points the paper makes about the study in general: The quantity of clinical and demographic metadata differed by source and by participant and was supplied without curation.

Collaborating institutions collected whole blood in K2EDTA tubes following their own protocols. For TCRbeta analysis, collaborator samples were shipped as frozen whole blood, as isolated PBMCs, or as DNA extracted from either sample type. The receptor's source is a man aged 25-45 years in a cohort sampled during active COVID-19. The sequencing input was peripheral blood. Here the chain combines TRBV5-1 and TRBJ2-2; a tentative D match to TRBD2 spans 6 bases. This receptor carries the CDR3 CAIGGESTGELFF. The sequence in DNA is TGCGCCATAGGCGGGGAGAGCACCGGGGAGCTGTTTTTT.